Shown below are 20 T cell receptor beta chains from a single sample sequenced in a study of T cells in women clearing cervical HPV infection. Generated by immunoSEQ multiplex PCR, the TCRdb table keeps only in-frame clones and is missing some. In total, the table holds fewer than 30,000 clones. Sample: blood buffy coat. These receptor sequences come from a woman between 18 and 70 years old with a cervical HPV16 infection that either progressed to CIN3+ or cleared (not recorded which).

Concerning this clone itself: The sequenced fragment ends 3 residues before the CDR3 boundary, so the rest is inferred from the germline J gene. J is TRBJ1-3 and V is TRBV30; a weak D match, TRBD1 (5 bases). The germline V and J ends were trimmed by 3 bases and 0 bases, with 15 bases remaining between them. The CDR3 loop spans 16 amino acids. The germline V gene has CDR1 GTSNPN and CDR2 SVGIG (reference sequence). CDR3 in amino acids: CAWSWGDVFSGNTIYF. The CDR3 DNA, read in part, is TGTGCCTGGAGCTGGGGGGACGTGTTCTCTGGAAACACC.

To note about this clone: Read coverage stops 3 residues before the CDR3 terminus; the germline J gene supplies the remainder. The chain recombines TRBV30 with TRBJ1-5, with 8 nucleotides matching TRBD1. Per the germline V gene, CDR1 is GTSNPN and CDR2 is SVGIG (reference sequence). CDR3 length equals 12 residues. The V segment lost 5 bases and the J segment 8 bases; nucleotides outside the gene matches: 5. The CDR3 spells CAWDRGYEPQHF. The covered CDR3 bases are TGTGCCTGGGACAGGGGTTATGAGCCC.

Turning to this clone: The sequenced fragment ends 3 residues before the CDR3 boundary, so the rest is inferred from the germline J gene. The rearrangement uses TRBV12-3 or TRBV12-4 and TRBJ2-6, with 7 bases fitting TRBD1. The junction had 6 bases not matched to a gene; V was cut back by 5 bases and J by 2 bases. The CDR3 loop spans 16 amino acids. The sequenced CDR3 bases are TGTGCCAGCAGTCTGGGGACAGCCACTGGGGCCAACGTC. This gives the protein CASSLGTATGANV. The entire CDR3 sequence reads CASSLGTATGANVLTF.

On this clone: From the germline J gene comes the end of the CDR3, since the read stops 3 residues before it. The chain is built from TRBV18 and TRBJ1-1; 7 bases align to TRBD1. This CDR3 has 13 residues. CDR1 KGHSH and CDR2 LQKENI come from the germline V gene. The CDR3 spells CASSFGAGQEAFF. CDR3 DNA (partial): TGTGCCAGCTCTTTCGGAGCGGGACAGGAA.

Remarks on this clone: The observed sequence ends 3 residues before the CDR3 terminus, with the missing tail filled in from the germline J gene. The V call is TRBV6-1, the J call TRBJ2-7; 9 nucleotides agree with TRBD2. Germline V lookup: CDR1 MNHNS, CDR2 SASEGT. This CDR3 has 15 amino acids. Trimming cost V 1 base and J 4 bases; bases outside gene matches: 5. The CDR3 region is CASSEGAGGLYEQYF. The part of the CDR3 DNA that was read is TGTGCCAGCAGTGAAGGAGCGGGGGGCTTGTACGAG.

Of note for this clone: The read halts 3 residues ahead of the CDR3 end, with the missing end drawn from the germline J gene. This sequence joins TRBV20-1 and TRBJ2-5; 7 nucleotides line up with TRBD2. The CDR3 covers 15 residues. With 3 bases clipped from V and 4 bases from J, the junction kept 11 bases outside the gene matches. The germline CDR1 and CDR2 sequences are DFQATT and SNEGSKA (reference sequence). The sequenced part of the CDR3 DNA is TGCAGTGCTAGTTTGACCGGGACTATGGGAGAGACC. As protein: CSASLTGTMGET. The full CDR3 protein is CSASLTGTMGETQYF.

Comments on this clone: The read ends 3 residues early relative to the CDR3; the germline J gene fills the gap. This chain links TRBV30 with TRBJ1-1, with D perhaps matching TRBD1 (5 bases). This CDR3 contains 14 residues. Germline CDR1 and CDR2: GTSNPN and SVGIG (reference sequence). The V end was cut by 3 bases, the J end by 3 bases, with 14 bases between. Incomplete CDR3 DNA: TGTGCCTGGAGGATTCAGGGATCGTACACTGAA. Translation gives CAWRIQGSYTE. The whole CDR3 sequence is CAWRIQGSYTEAFF. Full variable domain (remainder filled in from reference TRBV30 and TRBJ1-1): SQTIHQWPATLVQPVGSPLSLECTVEGTSNPNLYWYRQAAGRGLQLLFYSVGIGQISSEVPQNLSASRPQDRQFILSSKKLLLSDSGFYLCAWRIQGSYTEAFFGQGTRLTVV.

The CDR3 here is CAWSGPSGGEQFF. The covered CDR3 bases are TGTGCCTGGAGTGGCCCATCAGGGGGTGAG. V gene TRBV30 combines with J gene TRBJ2-1; TRBD1 aligns across 7 bases. The read ends 3 residues early relative to the CDR3; the germline J gene fills the gap. Trimming removed 1 base from V and 9 bases from J; junction bases left unmatched: 6. Germline-derived CDR1 and CDR2 are GTSNPN and SVGIG (reference sequence). CDR3 length: 13 residues. Full variable domain (rest looked up from reference TRBV30 and TRBJ2-1): SQTIHQWPATLVQPVGSPLSLECTVEGTSNPNLYWYRQAAGRGLQLLFYSVGIGQISSEVPQNLSASRPQDRQFILSSKKLLLSDSGFYLCAWSGPSGGEQFFGPGTRLTVL.

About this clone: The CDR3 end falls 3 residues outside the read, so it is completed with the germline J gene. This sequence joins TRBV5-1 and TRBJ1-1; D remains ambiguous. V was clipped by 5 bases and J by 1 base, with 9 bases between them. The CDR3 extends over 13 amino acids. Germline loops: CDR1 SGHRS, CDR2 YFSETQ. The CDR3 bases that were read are TGCGCCAGCAGGGGCGTCGGGAACACTGAA. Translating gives CASRGVGNTE. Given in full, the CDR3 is CASRGVGNTEAFF.

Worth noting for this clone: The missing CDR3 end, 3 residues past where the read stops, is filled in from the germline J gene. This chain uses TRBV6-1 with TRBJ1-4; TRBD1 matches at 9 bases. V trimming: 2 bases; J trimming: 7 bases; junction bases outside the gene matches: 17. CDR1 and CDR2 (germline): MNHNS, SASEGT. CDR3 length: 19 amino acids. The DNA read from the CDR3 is TGTGCCAGCAGTGAATTACGAGGGACAGGGTACGGAGGGGGTGAAAAA. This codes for CASSELRGTGYGGGEK. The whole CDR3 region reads CASSELRGTGYGGGEKLFF.

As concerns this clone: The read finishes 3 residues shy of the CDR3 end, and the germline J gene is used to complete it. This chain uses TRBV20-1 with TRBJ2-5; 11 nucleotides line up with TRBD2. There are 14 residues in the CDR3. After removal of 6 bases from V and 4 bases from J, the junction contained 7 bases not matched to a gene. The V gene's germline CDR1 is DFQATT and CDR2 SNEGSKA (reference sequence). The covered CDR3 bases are TGCAGTGCCCATAGCGGGGGGGCAGGAGAGACC. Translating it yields CSAHSGGAGET. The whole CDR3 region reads CSAHSGGAGETQYF.

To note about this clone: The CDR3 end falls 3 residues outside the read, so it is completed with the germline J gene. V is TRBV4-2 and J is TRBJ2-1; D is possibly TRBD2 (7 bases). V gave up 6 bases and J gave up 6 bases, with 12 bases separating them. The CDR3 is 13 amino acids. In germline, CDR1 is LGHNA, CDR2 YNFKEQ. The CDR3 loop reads CASRGGGLNEQFF. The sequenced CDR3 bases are TGTGCCAGCAGAGGCGGGGGCCTCAATGAG.

The DNA read from the CDR3 is TGCAGTGCAAGGACAGGGAGTTCTCATACTGAA. Amino acid sequence: CSARTGSSHTE. The complete CDR3 reads CSARTGSSHTEAFF. V is TRBV20-1 and J is TRBJ1-1; TRBD1 matches at 8 bases. The CDR3 end is not reached by the read, which stops 3 residues before it; the germline J gene fills it in. Trimming cost V 6 bases and J 5 bases; bases outside gene matches: 11. The CDR3 has 14 amino acids. The germline V gene encodes CDR1 DFQATT and CDR2 SNEGSKA (reference sequence).

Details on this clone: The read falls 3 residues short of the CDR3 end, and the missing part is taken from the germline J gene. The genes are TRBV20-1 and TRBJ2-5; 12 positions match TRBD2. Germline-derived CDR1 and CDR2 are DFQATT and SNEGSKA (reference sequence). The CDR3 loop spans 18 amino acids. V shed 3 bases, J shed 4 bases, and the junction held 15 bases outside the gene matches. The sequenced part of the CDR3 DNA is TGCAGTGCTAGTGACTCGGGACTAGCGGGCCCCCGGCGAGAGACC. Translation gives CSASDSGLAGPRRET. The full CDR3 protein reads CSASDSGLAGPRRETQYF.

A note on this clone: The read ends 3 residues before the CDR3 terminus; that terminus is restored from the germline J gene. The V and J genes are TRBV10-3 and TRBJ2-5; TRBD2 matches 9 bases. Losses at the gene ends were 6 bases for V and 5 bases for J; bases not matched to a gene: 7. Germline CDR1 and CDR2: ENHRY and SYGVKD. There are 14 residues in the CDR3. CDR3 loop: CAISPGLARETQYF. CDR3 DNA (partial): TGTGCCATCAGCCCGGGACTAGCTAGGGAGACC.

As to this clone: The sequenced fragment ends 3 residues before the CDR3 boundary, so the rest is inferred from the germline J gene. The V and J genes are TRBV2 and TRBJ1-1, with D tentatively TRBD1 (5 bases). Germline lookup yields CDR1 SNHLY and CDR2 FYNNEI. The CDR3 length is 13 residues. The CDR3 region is CASSVDRKKEAFF. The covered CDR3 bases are TGTGCCAGCAGTGTAGACAGAAAAAAAGAA. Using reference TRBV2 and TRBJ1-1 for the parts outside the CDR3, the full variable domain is EPEVTQTPSHQVTQMGQEVILRCVPISNHLYFYWYRQILGQKVEFLVSFYNNEISEKSEIFDDQFSVERPDGSNFTLKIRSTKLEDSAMYFCASSVDRKKEAFFGQGTRLTVV.

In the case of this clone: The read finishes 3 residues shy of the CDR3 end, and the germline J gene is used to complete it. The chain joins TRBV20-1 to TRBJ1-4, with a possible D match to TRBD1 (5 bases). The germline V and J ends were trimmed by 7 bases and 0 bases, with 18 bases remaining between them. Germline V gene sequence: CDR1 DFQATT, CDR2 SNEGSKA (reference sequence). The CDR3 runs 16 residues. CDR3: CSVGREGEATNEKLFF. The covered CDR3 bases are TGCAGTGTCGGAAGGGAAGGGGAGGCAACTAATGAAAAA.

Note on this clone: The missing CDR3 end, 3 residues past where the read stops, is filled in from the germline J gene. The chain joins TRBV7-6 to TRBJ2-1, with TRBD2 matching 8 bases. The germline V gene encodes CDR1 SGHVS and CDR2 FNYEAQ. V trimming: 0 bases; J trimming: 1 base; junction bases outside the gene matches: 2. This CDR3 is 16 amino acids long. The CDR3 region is CASSLAASGSYNEQFF. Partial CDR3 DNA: TGTGCCAGCAGCTTAGCCGCTAGCGGGTCCTACAATGAG. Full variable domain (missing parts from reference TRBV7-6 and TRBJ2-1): GAGVSQSPRYKVTKRGQDVALRCDPISGHVSLYWYRQALGQGPEFLTYFNYEAQQDKSGLPNDRFSAERPEGSISTLTIQRTEQRDSAMYRCASSLAASGSYNEQFFGPGTRLTVL.

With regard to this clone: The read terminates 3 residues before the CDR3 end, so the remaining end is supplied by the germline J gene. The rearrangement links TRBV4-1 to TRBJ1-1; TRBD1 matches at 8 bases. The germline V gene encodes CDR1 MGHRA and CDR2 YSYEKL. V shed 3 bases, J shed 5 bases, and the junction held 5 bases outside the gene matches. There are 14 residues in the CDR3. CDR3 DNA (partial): TGCGCCAGCAGCCAGAACAGGGGGAGGACTGAA. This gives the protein CASSQNRGRTE. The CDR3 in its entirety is CASSQNRGRTEAFF.

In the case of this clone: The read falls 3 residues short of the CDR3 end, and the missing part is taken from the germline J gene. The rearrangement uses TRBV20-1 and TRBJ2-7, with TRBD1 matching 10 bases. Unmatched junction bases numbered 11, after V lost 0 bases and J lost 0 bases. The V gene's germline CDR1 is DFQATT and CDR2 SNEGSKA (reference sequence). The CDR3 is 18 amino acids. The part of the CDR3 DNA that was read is TGCAGTGCTAGAGATATGGGGGACAGGGGCTCTAGCTCCTACGAG. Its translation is CSARDMGDRGSSSYE. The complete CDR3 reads CSARDMGDRGSSSYEQYF.